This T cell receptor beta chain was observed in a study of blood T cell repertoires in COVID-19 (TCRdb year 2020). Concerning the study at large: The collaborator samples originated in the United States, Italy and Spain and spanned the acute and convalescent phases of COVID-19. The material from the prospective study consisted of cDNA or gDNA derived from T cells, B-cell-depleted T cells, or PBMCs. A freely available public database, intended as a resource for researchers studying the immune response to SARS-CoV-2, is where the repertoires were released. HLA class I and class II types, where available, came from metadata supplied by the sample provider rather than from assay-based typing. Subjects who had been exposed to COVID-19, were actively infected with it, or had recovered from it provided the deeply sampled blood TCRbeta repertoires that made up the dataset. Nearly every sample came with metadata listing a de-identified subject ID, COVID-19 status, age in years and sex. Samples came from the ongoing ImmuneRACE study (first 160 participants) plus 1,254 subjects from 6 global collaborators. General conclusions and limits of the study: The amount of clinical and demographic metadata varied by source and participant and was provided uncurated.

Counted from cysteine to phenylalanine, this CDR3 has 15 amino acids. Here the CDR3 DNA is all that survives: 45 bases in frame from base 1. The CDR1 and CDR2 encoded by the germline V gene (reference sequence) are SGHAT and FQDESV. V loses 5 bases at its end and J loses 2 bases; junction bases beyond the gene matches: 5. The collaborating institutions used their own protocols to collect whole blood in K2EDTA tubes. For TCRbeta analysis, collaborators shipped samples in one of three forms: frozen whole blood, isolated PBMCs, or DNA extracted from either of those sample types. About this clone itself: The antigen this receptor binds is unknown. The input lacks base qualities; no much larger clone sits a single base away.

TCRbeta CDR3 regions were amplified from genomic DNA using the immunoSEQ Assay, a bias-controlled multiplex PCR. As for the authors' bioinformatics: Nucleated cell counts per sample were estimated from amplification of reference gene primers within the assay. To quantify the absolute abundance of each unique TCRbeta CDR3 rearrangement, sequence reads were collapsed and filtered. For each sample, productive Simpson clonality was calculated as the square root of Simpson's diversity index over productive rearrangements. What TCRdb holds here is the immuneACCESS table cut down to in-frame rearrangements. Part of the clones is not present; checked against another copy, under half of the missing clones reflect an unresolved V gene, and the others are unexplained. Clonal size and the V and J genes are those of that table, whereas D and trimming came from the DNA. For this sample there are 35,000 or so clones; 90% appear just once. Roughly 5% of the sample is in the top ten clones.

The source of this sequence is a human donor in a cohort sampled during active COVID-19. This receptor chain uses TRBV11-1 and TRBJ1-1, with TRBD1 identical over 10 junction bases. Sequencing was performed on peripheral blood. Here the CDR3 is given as CASSPRDRGNTEAFF. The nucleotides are TGTGCCAGCAGCCCCCGGGACAGGGGAAACACTGAAGCTTTCTTT.